Following are 10 T cell receptor beta chains from one sample sequenced in a study of T cell repertoires in aging, cancer and after chemotherapy. TCR beta rearrangements were amplified from peripheral blood genomic DNA. A mixed TRB-A/B primer pool amplified rearranged TRB by multiplex touch-down PCR. TCRdb itself ran the multiplex PCR reads through MiXCR, one entry per CDR3 protein. This sample has fewer than 20,000 distinct CDR3 sequences, with approximately 46% found just once. What was sequenced was blood. The source is a human donor in good health.

The CDR3 reads CASSPSEKLFF. The DNA of the CDR3 is TGTGCCAGTAGTCCCTCTGAAAAACTGTTTTTT. The rearrangement uses TRBV19 and TRBJ1-4; D call uncertain. V was trimmed by 5 bases and J by 7 bases, leaving 5 bases between them. The length of the CDR3 is 11 residues. CDR1 is LNHDA, CDR2 SQIVND, per germline (reference sequence).

The chain carries TRBV29-1 and TRBJ1-2; no clear D. V was trimmed by 2 bases and J by 5 bases, leaving 9 bases between them. This CDR3 region has 12 residues. Germline V lookup: CDR1 SQVTM, CDR2 ANQGSEA. DNA for the CDR3: TGCAGCGTTGAATTGGGCCTTTATGGCTACACCTTC. Amino acids: CSVELGLYGYTF.

The genes are TRBV19 and TRBJ2-1; 7 nucleotides line up with TRBD2. Unmatched junction bases numbered 8, after V lost 8 bases and J lost 7 bases. This CDR3 has 13 amino acids. Looked up from germline, CDR1 is LNHDA and CDR2 is SQIVND (reference sequence). The CDR3 region is CASRSGSKNEQFF. The CDR3 nucleotides are TGTGCCAGTCGTAGCGGGTCTAAGAATGAGCAGTTCTTC.

In DNA form, the CDR3 reads TGTGCCAGCAGCCTCCAACCTTGGGCCGGGGAGCTGTTTTTT. This sequence encodes CASSLQPWAGELFF. The chain links TRBV7-9 to TRBJ2-2, with no clear D. Trimming left V 5 bases short and J 6 bases short, with 13 bases between. This CDR3 comprises 14 residues. Looked up from germline, CDR1 is SEHNR and CDR2 is FQNEAQ (reference sequence).

The chain carries TRBV19 and TRBJ1-1; 7 bases are shared with TRBD1. Germline V gives CDR1 LNHDA, CDR2 SQIVND (reference sequence). J gave up 0 bases and V 5 bases, and 3 bases lay outside the gene matches. The CDR3 loop spans 14 amino acids. The CDR3 spells CASSPGGVNTEAFF. CDR3 DNA: TGTGCCAGTAGTCCAGGGGGGGTGAACACTGAAGCTTTCTTT.

This chain uses TRBV5-5 with TRBJ2-5; possibly TRBD1 for D (6 bases). This CDR3 is built from 16 residues. Germline assignment: CDR1 SGHKS and CDR2 YYEKEE (reference sequence). V lost 4 bases, J lost 5 bases, and 21 bases lay in between. The CDR3 DNA sequence: TGTGCCAGCAGCGCACAACCCGGGACACTAAAGGAGACCCAGTACTTC. Amino acids: CASSAQPGTLKETQYF.

This clonotype is deemed medium-sized. The rearrangement links TRBV29-1 to TRBJ2-3; D is perhaps TRBD1 (6 bases). The CDR3 extends over 14 amino acids. CDR1 and CDR2 (germline): SQVTM, ANQGSEA. Trimming took off 5 bases at V and 2 bases at J, with 14 bases between the two ends. CDR3 sequence reads: CSVKWTAFTDTQYF. The CDR3 DNA sequence: TGCAGCGTTAAGTGGACAGCCTTCACAGATACGCAGTATTTT.

This clonotype was observed a handful of times. J is TRBJ2-7 and V is TRBV6-5; 10 bases line up with TRBD2. V dropped 2 bases and J dropped 3; count of bases not matched to a gene: 4. CDR1 is MNHEY and CDR2 is SVGAGI in the germline V gene. The CDR3 runs 15 residues. CDR3 sequence reads: CASSYETSGYYEQYF. CDR3 nucleotide sequence: TGTGCCAGCAGTTACGAGACTAGCGGGTACTACGAGCAGTACTTC.

The table lists this clonotype with a few counts. This chain joins TRBV12-3 or TRBV12-4 and TRBJ2-6; no reliable D call. The CDR3 runs 16 residues. V shed 5 bases and J shed 0 bases, with 11 bases lying between them. The DNA of the CDR3 is TGTGCCAGCAGTCCACTACAGAGCTCTGGGGCCAACGTCCTGACTTTC. Protein: CASSPLQSSGANVLTF.

V usage is TRBV27 and J usage is TRBJ2-7, with 8 bases identical to TRBD2. After removal of 2 bases from V and 2 bases from J, the junction contained 5 bases not matched to a gene. Germline CDR1 reads MNHEY; CDR2 reads SMNVEV (reference sequence). This CDR3 contains 15 residues. The CDR3 region has the DNA TGTGCCAGCAGTTTAGTGCTAGCGGGCGCCTACGAGCAGTACTTC. It specifies CASSLVLAGAYEQYF.